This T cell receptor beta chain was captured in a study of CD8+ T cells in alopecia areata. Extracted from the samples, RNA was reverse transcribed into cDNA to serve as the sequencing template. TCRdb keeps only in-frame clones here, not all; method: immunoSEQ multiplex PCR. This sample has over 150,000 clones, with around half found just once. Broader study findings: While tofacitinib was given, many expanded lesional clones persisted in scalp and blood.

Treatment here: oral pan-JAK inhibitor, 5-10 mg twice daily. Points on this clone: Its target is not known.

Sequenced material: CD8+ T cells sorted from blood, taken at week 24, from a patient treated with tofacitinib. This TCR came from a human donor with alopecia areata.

CDR3 amino acids: CASSLAAGLRETQYF. The CDR3 DNA follows: TGTGCCAGCAGCTTAGCGGCCGGACTAAGAGAGACCCAGTACTTC. V and J are TRBV7-8 and TRBJ2-5; possibly TRBD2 for D (6 bases). This CDR3 region has 15 residues. From germline, CDR1 is SGHVS and CDR2 FQNEAQ. V lost 0 bases and J 4 bases, leaving 12 bases between the germline ends.